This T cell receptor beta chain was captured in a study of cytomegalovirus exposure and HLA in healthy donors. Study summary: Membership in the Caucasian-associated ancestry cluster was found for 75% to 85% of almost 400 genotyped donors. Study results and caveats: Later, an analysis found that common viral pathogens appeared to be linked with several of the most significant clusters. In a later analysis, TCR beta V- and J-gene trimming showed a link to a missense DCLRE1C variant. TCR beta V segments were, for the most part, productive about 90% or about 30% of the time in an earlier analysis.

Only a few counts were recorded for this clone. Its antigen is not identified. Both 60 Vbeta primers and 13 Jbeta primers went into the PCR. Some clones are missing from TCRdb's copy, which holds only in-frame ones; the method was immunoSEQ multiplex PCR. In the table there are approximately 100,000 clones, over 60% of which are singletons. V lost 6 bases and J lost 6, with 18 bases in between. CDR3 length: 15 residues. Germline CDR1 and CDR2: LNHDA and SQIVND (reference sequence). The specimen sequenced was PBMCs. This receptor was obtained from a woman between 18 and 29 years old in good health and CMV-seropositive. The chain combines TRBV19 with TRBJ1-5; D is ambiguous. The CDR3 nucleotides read TGTGCCAGTAGCAGAAGAGACAAGGTCGGTCAGCCCCAGCATTTT. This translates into CASSRRDKVGQPQHF.